This T cell receptor (beta chain) appears in the sequencing data of a study of T cell repertoires in cytomegalovirus infection (dated by TCRdb to the late 2010s). Context from the whole study: Donor HLA type was relevant to the analysis, because carriage of CMV infection together with the matching HLA type was indicated by public TCR beta signatures. Broader findings and caveats from the paper: The ex vivo response was dominated by HLA-C-restricted CMV-specific TCR beta clonotypes, which also provided the single most frequent clonotype in two of eight donors. Carriers of CMV infection plus the relevant HLA type were discriminated by the cumulative frequency of public TCR beta family members in the study cohort and in an independent roughly 400-donor cohort.

Sequencing was carried out with an Illumina HiSeq 1500. TCRdb reprocessed the public reads (quality trimming at Q25 with fastp, clone calling with MiXCR) and kept in-frame beta chains. Every distinct CDR3 protein forms one entry, paired with its most common genes and DNA. The sample yields 100,000 or so distinct CDR3 sequences; 20% to 30% were counted once. The biggest ten clones account for 39% of the sample. In regard to this clonotype: The clone's antigen remains unknown. No base quality information exists; no much larger clone differs at one position.

Including cysteine and phenylalanine, the CDR3 has 14 amino acids. Just the 42-base CDR3 DNA is kept, in frame starting at base 1. CDR1 ENHRY and CDR2 SYGVKD are derived from the germline V gene. V is reduced by 10 bases and J by 4 bases, leaving a spacing of 20 bases between them. The receptor was isolated from a human donor in good health (CMV status not recorded). Some clones in this sample may be carry-over from other donors' samples. The chain was built from TRBV10-3 and TRBJ2-7, with a weak D call of TRBD1 (6 bases match). Sequenced: CD8+ T cells from PBMCs. The DNA sequence follows: TGTGCCAGCCGTCCAACTGAACAGGGTTACGAGCAGTACTTC. It is translated as CASRPTEQGYEQYF.